In its sample, the clone carrying this TCR beta chain was seen a few times. This record comes from a study of blood T cell repertoires in COVID-19. Across the whole study: PBMCs, B-cell-depleted T cells, or T cells were the source of the cDNA or gDNA that made up the material.

Germline V gives CDR1 SGDLS, CDR2 YYNGEE. Trimming cost V 3 bases and J 4 bases; bases outside gene matches: 9. The CDR3 runs to 15 residues. Original analysis: Using reference gene primer amplification, nucleated cell counts were estimated. TCRdb's copy holds only in-frame clones and misses some; the assay was immunoSEQ multiplex PCR. The V and J calls and clone size are taken from that table; D and trimming were inferred from the DNA. Of 210,000 or so clones listed, about 89% are singletons. The clonotype was recovered from a woman aged 40 to 50 with acute or convalescent COVID-19. This chain connects TRBV9 to TRBJ2-5; TRBD2 matches at 7 bases. Specimen: peripheral blood. CDR3 amino acids: CASSGGTIGGETQYF. The CDR3, as DNA: TGTGCCAGCAGCGGAGGGACTATTGGGGGAGAGACCCAGTACTTC.